These 17 T cell receptor beta chains were sequenced from one sample in a study of T-cell memory formation after mild COVID-19. TCRdb called the 5' RACE reads again in MiXCR, with one record for every CDR3 protein. This sample has some 290,000 distinct CDR3 sequences, with about 16% found just once. Sequenced input: PBMCs or a T cell subset sorted from them (not recorded which). The receptors derive from a man between 18 and 29 years old who had mild COVID-19 (a few samples of this study predate the infection). Cell type and time point are not known.

V and J are TRBV6-5 and TRBJ1-5; D possibly corresponds to TRBD1 (6 bases). In germline, CDR1 is MNHEY, CDR2 SVGAGI. This CDR3 spans 14 amino acids. V was clipped by 3 bases and J by 3 bases, with 9 bases between them. CDR3 nucleotide sequence: TGTGCCAGCAGTTATAGGGGGTACAATCAGCCCCAGCATTTT. Protein sequence: CASSYRGYNQPQHF.

This clonotype was recorded a few times. The CDR3 DNA is TGTGCCAGCAGCATATCATCCGGTGGCGGCAACACTGAAGCTTTCTTT. Translation gives CASSISSGGGNTEAFF. The chain combines TRBV7-3 with TRBJ1-1; D gene uncertain. This CDR3 has 16 residues. CDR1 and CDR2 (germline): SGHTA, FQGTGA. Trimming took 5 bases from V and 2 from J, leaving 18 bases between them.

This clonotype was counted many times. The genes are TRBV5-1 and TRBJ2-5; D gene uncertain. Germline values: CDR1 SGHRS, CDR2 YFSETQ. V lost 0 bases and J 5 bases, leaving 11 bases between the germline ends. The CDR3 is made up of 14 amino acids. The DNA for the CDR3 is TGCGCCAGCAGCTTGGATGGAACGTCGGAGACCCAGTACTTC. Translation: CASSLDGTSETQYF.

This clonotype was found a few times. V is TRBV5-1 and J is TRBJ2-1, with TRBD2 matching over 8 bases. Germline V gives CDR1 SGHRS, CDR2 YFSETQ. The CDR3 covers 15 residues. Unmatched junction bases numbered 5, after V lost 1 base and J lost 5 bases. CDR3 amino acids: CASSLRAGANNEQFF. In DNA form, the CDR3 reads TGCGCCAGCAGCTTGAGAGCGGGGGCCAACAATGAGCAGTTCTTC.

The chain carries TRBV11-2 and TRBJ1-6; unclear D gene. This CDR3 has 13 residues. The germline V and J ends were trimmed by 7 bases and 8 bases, with 12 bases remaining between them. Germline CDR1 reads SGHAT; CDR2 reads FQNNGV. DNA of the CDR3: TGTGCCAGCAAGCCCGGCTGGTATTCACCCCTCCACTTT. It yields the protein CASKPGWYSPLHF.

The chain carries TRBV10-3 and TRBJ2-7; 7 bases match TRBD1. V shed 6 bases and J 5 bases; nucleotides not matched to a gene: 7. CDR3 length: 13 residues. CDR1 ENHRY and CDR2 SYGVKD come from the germline V gene. The CDR3 region has the DNA TGTGCCATCAGCGCGACAGGGTCGGACGAGCAGTACGTC. Residues: CAISATGSDEQYV.

The chain combines TRBV7-2 with TRBJ2-2, with D unresolved. The V gene's germline CDR1 is SGHTA and CDR2 FQGNSA. The CDR3 runs to 12 residues. Trimming removed 4 bases from V and 8 bases from J, with 8 bases in between. The CDR3 is CASSSYKGELFF. The CDR3 nucleotides read TGTGCCAGCAGCTCCTACAAAGGGGAGCTGTTTTTT.

The rearrangement links TRBV4-3 to TRBJ2-1, with 9 bases aligning to TRBD1. V shed 6 bases and J 6 bases; nucleotides not matched to a gene: 9. The CDR3 is 15 residues long. Germline lookup yields CDR1 LGHNA and CDR2 YSLEER. CDR3 DNA: TGCGCCAGCAGGCCGACAGGGGGATCTCCCAATGAGCAGTTCTTC. It codes for CASRPTGGSPNEQFF.

This clonotype was detected only a few times. This chain joins TRBV28 and TRBJ2-3; TRBD1 or TRBD2 may be the D gene (5 bases each). CDR3 length: 14 residues. Trimming left V 4 bases short and J 2 bases short, with 10 bases between. Germline V gives CDR1 MDHEN, CDR2 SYDVKM. The CDR3 DNA is TGTGCCAGCAGTTCCCCGGGGCACACAGATACGCAGTATTTT. Its protein product is CASSSPGHTDTQYF.

The V call is TRBV2, the J call TRBJ2-5; D may be TRBD1 or TRBD2 (6 bases each). The CDR3 runs to 16 residues. The germline V gene has CDR1 SNHLY and CDR2 FYNNEI. Trimming took 6 bases from V and 0 from J, leaving 17 bases between them. The CDR3 is CASRITGTEYQETQYF. CDR3 coding DNA: TGTGCCAGCAGAATTACAGGGACTGAGTACCAAGAGACCCAGTACTTC.

The chain has TRBV5-6 and TRBJ2-1; D is uncertain. The CDR3 totals 13 residues. Trimming took 4 bases from V and 4 from J, leaving 9 bases between them. Germline V gene data show CDR1 as SGHDT and CDR2 as YYEEEE. The CDR3, as DNA: TGTGCCAGCAGCAAGGACCATTACAATGAGCAGTTCTTC. It specifies CASSKDHYNEQFF.

There are a few counts of this clonotype. This chain uses TRBV20-1 with TRBJ1-5; perhaps TRBD1 as D (6 bases). The CDR3 extends over 16 amino acids. Trimming took off 2 bases at V and 0 bases at J, with 14 bases between the two ends. CDR1 is DFQATT and CDR2 is SNEGSKA in the germline V gene (reference sequence). In DNA, the CDR3 is TGCAGTGCTAGAACCCGACAGGAGCATAGCAATCAGCCCCAGCATTTT. Translated, it gives CSARTRQEHSNQPQHF.

The table lists this clonotype with a few counts. The chain recombines TRBV6-5 with TRBJ2-5; TRBD2 matches 8 bases. CDR3 length: 15 amino acids. The germline V gene encodes CDR1 MNHEY and CDR2 SVGAGI. V lost 4 bases, J lost 6 bases, and 10 bases stayed unmatched. Here the CDR3 DNA reads TGTGCCAGCAGTTCCGCTGTAGCGGGGCAGAAGACCCAGTACTTC. This gives the protein CASSSAVAGQKTQYF.

V and J are TRBV18 and TRBJ1-1; 7 nucleotides align to TRBD1. After removal of 4 bases from V and 5 bases from J, the junction contained 7 bases not matched to a gene. CDR1 and CDR2 from the germline V gene are KGHSH and LQKENI. The CDR3 is 14 amino acids. CDR3 in DNA: TGTGCCAGCTCACTCCAGGGGGTAGGGACTGAAGCTTTCTTT. It is translated as CASSLQGVGTEAFF.

This clonotype was seen a handful of times. The chain employs TRBV7-2 and TRBJ2-1, with unresolved D. In germline, CDR1 is SGHTA, CDR2 FQGNSA. V lost 2 bases and J 7 bases, leaving 15 bases between the germline ends. CDR3 length: 15 amino acids. This CDR3 is CASSLRHPPLNEQFF. As DNA, the CDR3 is TGTGCCAGCAGCTTACGCCACCCGCCTTTGAATGAGCAGTTCTTC.

V is TRBV12-3 or TRBV12-4 and J is TRBJ2-5, with TRBD2 matching over 8 bases. Trimming took 6 bases from V and 0 from J; bases not matched to a gene: 6. The CDR3 runs to 15 residues. CDR3 loop: CASRRGGSYQETQYF. The CDR3 nucleotides read TGTGCCAGCAGGCGCGGGGGGTCGTACCAAGAGACCCAGTACTTC.

This clonotype has only a few counts. The chain has TRBV2 and TRBJ2-3; no reliable D call. The germline CDR1 and CDR2 sequences are SNHLY and FYNNEI. Trimming left V 1 base short and J 2 bases short, with 7 bases between. This CDR3 is 14 amino acids long. The CDR3 spells CASSEGAHTDTQYF. CDR3 coding DNA: TGTGCCAGCAGTGAAGGCGCGCACACAGATACGCAGTATTTT.